These 2 T cell receptor beta chains originate from one sample sequenced in a study of T cell clonality in common variable immunodeficiency. Assay used: immunoSEQ multiplex PCR; TCRdb lists only in-frame clones, some missing. The repertoire consists of some 44,000 clones, none detected only once. Input material: peripheral blood mononuclear cells. Every receptor here comes from a person between 18 and 69 years old in good health.

This clone was seen many times. Coverage ceases 3 residues before the CDR3 finishes, and the germline J gene fills in the end. The chain employs TRBV12-3 or TRBV12-4 and TRBJ1-1; D gene uncertain. This CDR3 has 14 residues. The germline V and J ends were trimmed by 8 bases and 1 base, with 14 bases remaining between them. CDR3 bases read: TGTGCCAGCCGTAGACCGGCGGGGAACACTGAA. Protein: CASRRPAGNTE. The complete CDR3 reads CASRRPAGNTEAFF.

At least ten counts were recorded for this clone. The read terminates 3 residues before the CDR3 end, so the remaining end is supplied by the germline J gene. The chain employs TRBV6-1 and TRBJ1-2; TRBD1 is a possible D gene (5 bases). There are 16 residues in the CDR3. Germline CDR1 and CDR2: MNHNS and SASEGT. The DNA read from the CDR3 is TGTGCCAGCAGTGGATGGCCACTAGGGACTTCTTGGGGC. Translated: CASSGWPLGTSWG. The entire CDR3 protein is CASSGWPLGTSWGYTF.